The 28 T cell receptor beta chains in this list originate from one sample, sequenced in a study of T cell responses to AZD1222 COVID-19 vaccine. The table came from immunoSEQ multiplex PCR; TCRdb's copy has only in-frame clones and leaves some out. The table has some 120,000 clones, roughly 91% seen once. This specimen was peripheral blood, taken on day 0 of AZD1222 vaccination. These receptor sequences come from an adult in good health.

This clone was counted a few times. Other DNA sequences from this sample encode an identical CDR3 as well. V and J are TRBV6-5 and TRBJ1-2; tentative D call: TRBD1 (5 bases). The V and J ends lost 4 bases and 8 bases respectively, with 11 bases between them. This CDR3 has 12 residues. Germline V CDR1 and CDR2: MNHEY, SVGAGI. In DNA form, the CDR3 reads TGTGCCAGCAGTTCTCAGGGCTACGGCTACACCTTC. Translation: CASSSQGYGYTF.

V gene TRBV6-5 combines with J gene TRBJ2-5; D is uncertain. The germline V and J ends were trimmed by 6 bases and 1 base, with 12 bases remaining between them. Germline CDR1 reads MNHEY; CDR2 reads SVGAGI. The CDR3 extends over 14 amino acids. In nucleotides, the CDR3 is TGTGCCAGCAGGGCCTTTAGTTTCCAAGAGACCCAGTACTTC. It translates to CASRAFSFQETQYF.

The chain combines TRBV18 with TRBJ1-6, with D possibly TRBD1 on 5 matching bases. In germline, CDR1 is KGHSH, CDR2 LQKENI. The CDR3 has 19 residues. Between the trimmed V and J ends, which lost 1 base and 0 bases, there was a span of 16 bases. The CDR3 DNA reads TGTGCCAGCTCACCACGAACCCCCAGGGTCAGCTCCTATAATTCACCCCTCCACTTT. It encodes CASSPRTPRVSSYNSPLHF.

V gene TRBV25-1 combines with J gene TRBJ1-2; D remains unclear. The CDR3 has 12 amino acids. V was pared by 6 bases and J by 2 bases, with 7 bases between. Germline V gene sequence: CDR1 MGHDK, CDR2 SYGVNS. CDR3 residues: CASRPGNYGYTF. As DNA, the CDR3 is TGTGCCAGCAGGCCCGGGAACTATGGCTACACCTTC.

The CDR3 here is CASIRDRAPDTQYF. CDR3 nucleotide sequence: TGCGCCAGCATCAGGGACAGGGCCCCAGATACGCAGTATTTT. V is TRBV5-1 and J is TRBJ2-3; 9 bases agree with TRBD1. V was clipped by 6 bases and J by 4 bases; unmatched bases: 6. The V gene's germline CDR1 is SGHRS and CDR2 YFSETQ. The CDR3 is made up of 14 amino acids.

The chain is built from TRBV7-2 and TRBJ2-3; D might be TRBD1 (6 bases). V was trimmed by 3 bases and J by 3 bases, leaving 13 bases between them. Germline V gives CDR1 SGHTA, CDR2 FQGNSA. The CDR3 consists of 15 residues. The CDR3 here is CASSLFTQGTDTQYF. The CDR3 nucleotides read TGTGCCAGCAGCTTGTTCACCCAGGGGACAGATACGCAGTATTTT.

The rearrangement links TRBV19 to TRBJ1-1, with 7 bases matching TRBD1. This CDR3 region has 14 residues. After removal of 5 bases from V and 9 bases from J, the junction contained 12 bases not matched to a gene. CDR1 is LNHDA, CDR2 SQIVND, per germline (reference sequence). The CDR3 DNA is TGTGCCAGTAGTCCGAGACAGGGAAAGGGGCAAGCTTTCTTT. Protein sequence: CASSPRQGKGQAFF. Using reference TRBV19 and TRBJ1-1 for the parts outside the CDR3, the full variable domain is DGGITQSPKYLFRKEGQNVTLSCEQNLNHDAMYWYRQDPGQGLRLIYYSQIVNDFQKGDIAEGYSVSREKKESFPLTVTSAQKNPTAFYLCASSPRQGKGQAFFGQGTRLTVV.

This clone was detected only once. This sequence joins TRBV5-8 and TRBJ2-3, with a weak D call TRBD1 (6 bases). V was clipped by 3 bases and J by 0 bases, with 8 bases between them. Germline lookup yields CDR1 SGHTS and CDR2 YDEGEE. The CDR3 length is 14 residues. CDR3: CASSSGQSTDTQYF. The CDR3 coding sequence is TGTGCCAGCAGCTCGGGACAAAGCACAGATACGCAGTATTTT.

The rearrangement joins TRBV14 to TRBJ1-1; 7 positions match TRBD1. Germline V gene sequence: CDR1 SGHDN, CDR2 FVKESK. V was pared by 4 bases and J by 0 bases, with 11 bases of the junction left unmatched. The CDR3 is 17 amino acids. The CDR3 nucleotides are TGTGCCAGCAGCCCCGCCCGGGACAGTATCATGAACACTGAAGCTTTCTTT. This encodes CASSPARDSIMNTEAFF.

This clone has a single count. This chain links TRBV6-2 or TRBV6-3 with TRBJ2-7, with 12 bases aligning to TRBD2. The CDR3 loop spans 16 amino acids. The germline V gene encodes CDR1 MNHEY and CDR2 SVGEGT. J lost 0 bases, V lost 0 bases, and 0 bases had no gene match. The CDR3 DNA reads TGTGCCAGCAGTTACTCGACTAGCGGGAGCTCCTACGAGCAGTACTTC. It specifies CASSYSTSGSSYEQYF.

The chain joins TRBV18 to TRBJ2-5; perhaps D is TRBD1 or TRBD2 (5 bases each). The V gene's germline CDR1 is KGHSH and CDR2 LQKENI. CDR3 length: 15 amino acids. With 3 bases removed from V and 2 bases from J, the gap between germline ends came to 13 bases. The CDR3 region is CASSPPGRPQETQYF. In DNA, the CDR3 is TGTGCCAGCTCACCTCCGGGACGGCCTCAAGAGACCCAGTACTTC.

This rearrangement joins TRBV6-6 to TRBJ1-2, with 10 bases matching TRBD1. Germline-derived CDR1 and CDR2 are MNHNY and SVGAGI (reference sequence). With V trimmed by 6 bases and J by 8 bases, 9 bases remained unmatched. CDR3 length: 14 residues. For the CDR3, the DNA is TGTGCCAGCAGATCCGGGACAGGGGCTCGCGGCTACACCTTC. Translating it yields CASRSGTGARGYTF.

The gene calls are TRBV30 and TRBJ1-5; 8 bases match TRBD1. This CDR3 is built from 13 residues. Germline V gene sequence: CDR1 GTSNPN, CDR2 SVGIG (reference sequence). The ends lost 5 bases at V and 4 bases at J; junction bases unmatched: 4. CDR3 protein: CAWGHRGNQPQHF. The CDR3 region has the DNA TGTGCCTGGGGTCACAGGGGGAATCAGCCCCAGCATTTT.

The V call is TRBV2, the J call TRBJ2-3; 10 bases map to TRBD2. The CDR3 sequence is 16 residues long. Trimming at V came to 2 bases and at J to 1 base, leaving 3 bases not matched to a gene. The germline gives CDR1 SNHLY, CDR2 FYNNEI. The CDR3 coding sequence is TGTGCCAGCAGTGAACGAGGACTAGCGGGCACAGATACGCAGTATTTT. Protein: CASSERGLAGTDTQYF.

The rearrangement joins TRBV29-1 to TRBJ1-1; D is uncertain. The CDR3 loop spans 11 amino acids. V was shortened by 7 bases and J by 3 bases, with 9 bases between the two germline ends. Germline-derived CDR1 and CDR2 are SQVTM and ANQGSEA. DNA for the CDR3: TGCAGCGCCCGCTCATACACTGAAGCTTTCTTT. Protein sequence: CSARSYTEAFF.

This chain connects TRBV7-8 to TRBJ1-1, with 9 bases matching TRBD1. Germline lookup yields CDR1 SGHVS and CDR2 FQNEAQ. The CDR3 consists of 19 residues. The ends lost 2 bases at V and 1 base at J; junction bases unmatched: 14. For the CDR3, the DNA is TGTGCCAGCAGCTTAAAGGACAGGGGAACGACCTCTCAGAACACTGAAGCTTTCTTT. Its protein product is CASSLKDRGTTSQNTEAFF.

This chain joins TRBV19 and TRBJ2-5; 8 bases agree with TRBD2. The CDR3 extends over 19 amino acids. Germline V lookup: CDR1 LNHDA, CDR2 SQIVND (reference sequence). The V segment lost 4 bases and the J segment 2 bases; nucleotides outside the gene matches: 18. CDR3 sequence reads: CASSKLVSSTSAKQETQYF. The CDR3 bases are TGTGCCAGTAGTAAGCTCGTTTCCTCGACTAGCGCGAAACAAGAGACCCAGTACTTC.

CDR3 amino acids: CASSLGVGVGYGYTF. The CDR3 coding sequence is TGTGCCAGCAGCTTAGGAGTGGGGGTTGGCTATGGCTACACCTTC. V gene TRBV7-2 combines with J gene TRBJ1-2; TRBD1 might be the D (5 bases). Germline loops: CDR1 SGHTA, CDR2 FQGNSA. This CDR3 is 15 amino acids long. Trimming took off 1 base at V and 4 bases at J, with 13 bases between the two ends.

The rearrangement joins TRBV4-3 to TRBJ1-1; TRBD1 matches 7 bases. V shed 0 bases, J shed 4 bases, and the junction held 11 bases outside the gene matches. The length of the CDR3 is 17 residues. Looked up from germline, CDR1 is LGHNA and CDR2 is YSLEER. The CDR3 sequence is CASSQDRTGTLGTEAFF. The CDR3 DNA is TGCGCCAGCAGCCAAGATAGGACAGGCACCCTGGGCACTGAAGCTTTCTTT.

A few counts support this clone. The V and J genes are TRBV14 and TRBJ2-1; 8 nucleotides align to TRBD2. Trimming at V came to 1 base and at J to 3 bases, leaving 2 bases not matched to a gene. The germline V gene has CDR1 SGHDN and CDR2 FVKESK. This CDR3 contains 15 residues. The CDR3 DNA sequence: TGTGCCAGCAGCCAAGCTCTAGCGGGCTACAATGAGCAGTTCTTC. Encoded protein: CASSQALAGYNEQFF.

This rearrangement joins TRBV6-5 to TRBJ1-5, with D uncertain. Between the trimmed V and J ends, which lost 3 bases and 6 bases, there was a span of 6 bases. Germline CDR1 is MNHEY and CDR2 is SVGAGI. The CDR3 is made up of 12 amino acids. The CDR3 spells CASSYVGQPQHF. CDR3 nucleotide sequence: TGTGCCAGCAGTTATGTAGGTCAGCCCCAGCATTTT.

V is TRBV5-1 and J is TRBJ2-7; the D is unclear. Germline V CDR1 and CDR2: SGHRS, YFSETQ. The length of the CDR3 is 12 residues. V was cut by 0 bases and J by 3 bases, with 4 bases left in between. CDR3 in amino acids: CASSLGLYEQYF. The CDR3 DNA reads TGCGCCAGCAGCTTGGGACTCTACGAGCAGTACTTC.

The chain is built from TRBV11-2 and TRBJ1-2; no firm D call. This CDR3 is 13 amino acids long. Germline values: CDR1 SGHAT, CDR2 FQNNGV. V lost 5 bases, J lost 7 bases, and 14 bases lay in between. The DNA of the CDR3 is TGTGCCAGCAGCCCTAACATAGTGCCTGGCTACACCTTC. It specifies CASSPNIVPGYTF.

The CDR3 spells CATSRDSGTIQETQYF. For the CDR3, the DNA is TGTGCCACCAGCAGAGATAGTGGGACTATCCAAGAGACCCAGTACTTC. This chain joins TRBV15 and TRBJ2-5; the match to TRBD2 covers 7 bases. With 0 bases clipped from V and 1 base from J, the junction kept 5 bases outside the gene matches. The CDR3 has 16 residues. The germline V gene encodes CDR1 LNHNV and CDR2 YYDKDF (reference sequence).

The chain links TRBV5-4 to TRBJ1-6; D unresolved. The CDR3 runs to 15 residues. CDR1 is SGHNT, CDR2 YYREEE, per germline (reference sequence). The V gene lost 0 bases and the J gene lost 8 bases, with 12 bases spanning the gap. The chain's CDR3 is CASSLALGGDSPLHF. The DNA for the CDR3 is TGTGCCAGCAGCTTGGCCCTGGGTGGAGATTCACCCCTCCACTTT.

In this sample, this clone turned up once. The chain links TRBV6-1 to TRBJ1-6; no reliable D call. V lost 1 base to trimming and J lost 6 bases, with 4 bases between them. In germline, CDR1 is MNHNS, CDR2 SASEGT. CDR3 length: 13 residues. In DNA form, the CDR3 reads TGTGCCAGCAGTGAAGGTCCTAATTCACCCCTCCACTTT. Amino acids: CASSEGPNSPLHF.

The chain employs TRBV19 and TRBJ1-2, with 10 bases aligning to TRBD1. The CDR3 extends over 16 amino acids. Germline assignment: CDR1 LNHDA and CDR2 SQIVND (reference sequence). V lost 3 bases, J lost 5 bases, and 9 bases stayed unmatched. The DNA for the CDR3 is TGTGCCAGTAGTATCGGGGGGACAGGGGCACGGTATGGCTACACCTTC. This encodes CASSIGGTGARYGYTF.

The chain combines TRBV7-6 with TRBJ2-3; 15 bases fit TRBD2. Germline CDR1 reads SGHVS; CDR2 reads FNYEAQ. The V segment lost 6 bases and the J segment 4 bases; nucleotides outside the gene matches: 5. The length of the CDR3 is 16 residues. The CDR3 is CASSPGLAGGADTQYF. The CDR3 bases are TGTGCCAGCAGTCCCGGACTAGCGGGAGGGGCAGATACGCAGTATTTT.